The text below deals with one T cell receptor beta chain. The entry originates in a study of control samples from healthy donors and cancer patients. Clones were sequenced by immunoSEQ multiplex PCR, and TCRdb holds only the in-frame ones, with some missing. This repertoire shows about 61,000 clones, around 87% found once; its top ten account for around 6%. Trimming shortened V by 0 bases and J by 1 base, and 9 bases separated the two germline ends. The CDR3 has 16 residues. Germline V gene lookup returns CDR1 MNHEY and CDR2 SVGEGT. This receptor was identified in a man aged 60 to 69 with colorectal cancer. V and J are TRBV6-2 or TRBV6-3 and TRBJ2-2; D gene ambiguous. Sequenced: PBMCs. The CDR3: CASSYSRPLNTGELFF. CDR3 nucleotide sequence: TGTGCCAGCAGTTACTCGCGACCCCTGAACACCGGGGAGCTGTTTTTT.